This T cell receptor (beta chain) was recovered during a study of cytomegalovirus exposure and HLA in healthy donors. Per germline, CDR1 SQVTM and CDR2 ANQGSEA. V lost 7 bases and J 4 bases, leaving 25 bases between the germline ends. The CDR3 length is 16 residues. 13 Jbeta primers and 60 Vbeta primers were used for the PCR. Clones were sequenced by immunoSEQ multiplex PCR, and TCRdb holds only the in-frame ones, with some missing. Of around 140,000 clones in the sample, 80% to 85% were seen once. The specimen was PBMCs. V and J are TRBV29-1 and TRBJ2-5; D possibly corresponds to TRBD1 (6 bases). This clonotype originated in a woman aged 25 to 39 in good health and CMV-seronegative. The CDR3 nucleotides are TGCAGCGCCAACCCCTCGGAAGGGGGTGGGGGAGAGACCCAGTACTTC. This sequence encodes CSANPSEGGGGETQYF.